This T cell receptor beta chain was sequenced during a study of blood T cell repertoires in COVID-19. Overall study: COVID-19 samples from acute and convalescent phases originated in the United States, Italy and Spain.

V was clipped by 2 bases and J by 6 bases; unmatched bases: 21. Germline V gene lookup returns CDR1 LNHDA and CDR2 SQIVND (reference sequence). The CDR3 has 20 residues. In the authors' methods: Amplified reference gene primers provided the basis for estimating nucleated cell counts. Profiling relied on immunoSEQ multiplex PCR, and the TCRdb table lists in-frame clones only, not all of them. V and J calls and clone size follow that table, whereas D and trimming were derived from the DNA. The sample records roughly 200,000 clones, more than 70% being singletons. The sequencing sample was made of peripheral blood. The V and J genes are TRBV19 and TRBJ2-1; 8 nucleotides line up with TRBD2. The source of this sequence is a woman aged 60-75 years with acute or convalescent COVID-19. The CDR3 nucleotides are TGTGCCAGTAGTATAATGAGGAAGGGAGCGGGAGCCCAATTGGGCAATGAGCAGTTCTTC. Protein product: CASSIMRKGAGAQLGNEQFF. Looking up the rest from reference TRBV19 and TRBJ2-1 gives the full variable domain: DGGITQSPKYLFRKEGQNVTLSCEQNLNHDAMYWYRQDPGQGLRLIYYSQIVNDFQKGDIAEGYSVSREKKESFPLTVTSAQKNPTAFYLCASSIMRKGAGAQLGNEQFFGPGTRLTVL.